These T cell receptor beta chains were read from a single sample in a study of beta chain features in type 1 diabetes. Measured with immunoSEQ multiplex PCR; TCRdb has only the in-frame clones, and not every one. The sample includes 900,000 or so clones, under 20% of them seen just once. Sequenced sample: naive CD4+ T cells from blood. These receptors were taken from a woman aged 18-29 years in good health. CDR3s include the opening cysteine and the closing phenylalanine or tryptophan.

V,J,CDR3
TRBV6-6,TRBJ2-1,CASSAVLPTSYNEQFF
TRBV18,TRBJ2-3,CASSPRRTSGVSTDTQYF
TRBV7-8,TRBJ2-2,CASSLGGSRSGELFF
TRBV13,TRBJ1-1,CASRFRWGLAYAFF
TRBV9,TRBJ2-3,CASSRTGTSTDTQYF
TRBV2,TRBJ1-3,CASSPRTGIGTIYF
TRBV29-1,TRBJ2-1,CSVDLGLSYNEQFF
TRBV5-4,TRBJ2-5,CASSLTETQYF
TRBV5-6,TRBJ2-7,CASSPGLANYEQYF
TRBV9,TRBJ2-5,CASSVADFETQYF
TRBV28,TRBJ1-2,CASSFPGSGYTF
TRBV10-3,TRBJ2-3,CAISQASGRISLDTQYF
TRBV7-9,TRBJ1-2,CASQGLQFYTF
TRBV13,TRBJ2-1,CASSHRTGGDPRPYNEQFF
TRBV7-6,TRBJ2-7,CASSLQGATYEQYF
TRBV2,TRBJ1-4,CASGDRANEKLFF
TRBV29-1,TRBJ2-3,CSVEGSPGLSTDTQYF
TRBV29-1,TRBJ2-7,CSVLKPDYEQYF
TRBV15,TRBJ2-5,CATSRALGVQETQYF
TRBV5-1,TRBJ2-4,CASSTLDRGGTIQYF
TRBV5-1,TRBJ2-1,CASSGMTSGFSHFNEQFF
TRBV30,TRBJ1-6,CAWTKEGYNSPLHF
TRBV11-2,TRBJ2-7,CASSLLSGRAYEQYF
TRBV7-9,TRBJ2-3,CASSSGQASTDTQYF
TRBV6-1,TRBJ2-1,CASSGLTSGSYNEQFF
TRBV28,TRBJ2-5,CASSWGRRTGVYF
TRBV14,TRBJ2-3,CASSLMGGSTDTQYF
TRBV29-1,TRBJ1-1,CSVRRLMLNTEAFF
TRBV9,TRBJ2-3,CASSFQGGLDTQYF
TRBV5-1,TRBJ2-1,CASSLVAGEYNEQFF
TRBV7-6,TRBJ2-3,CASSLGQGLTDTQYF
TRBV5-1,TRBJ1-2,CASSPGQGTYGYTF
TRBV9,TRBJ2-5,CASSVEQRETQYF
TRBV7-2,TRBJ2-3,CASSATGTDTQYF
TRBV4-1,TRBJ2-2,CASSQPGQRTGELFF
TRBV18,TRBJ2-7,CASSPTSGSSYEQYF
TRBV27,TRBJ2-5,CASSAIRGETQYF
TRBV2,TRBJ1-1,CASRFVTDRAPEAFF
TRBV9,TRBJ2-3,CASSTGTSDYTDTQYF
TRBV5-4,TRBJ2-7,CASSLGNDVTHYEQYF
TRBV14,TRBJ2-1,CASSHWDRAYNEQFF
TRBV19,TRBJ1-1,CASSWGRSTEAFF
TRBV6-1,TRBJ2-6,CASSGGGSGANVLTF
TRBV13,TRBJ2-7,CASSLRARDYSYEQYF
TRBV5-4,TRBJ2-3,CASSTGFSGSPDTQYF
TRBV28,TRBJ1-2,CASSFTKTVNYGYTF
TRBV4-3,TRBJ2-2,CASSHTGSAGELFF
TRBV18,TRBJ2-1,CASSPVGQINEQFF
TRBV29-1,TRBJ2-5,CSATGTGGETQYF
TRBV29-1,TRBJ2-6,CSAQAGANVLTF
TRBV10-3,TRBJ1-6,CAISERQNSPLHF
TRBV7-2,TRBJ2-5,CASSLGSAGQETQYF
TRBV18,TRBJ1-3,CASSPRQGDSGNTIYF
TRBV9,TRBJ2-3,CASSVGSGRREDTQYF
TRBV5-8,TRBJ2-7,CASGTRFVGQYF
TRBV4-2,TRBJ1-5,CASSQDAAGFQPQHF
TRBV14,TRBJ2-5,CASSSYLSQTQYF
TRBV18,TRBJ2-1,CASSLGTGPYNEQFF
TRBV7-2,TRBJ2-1,CASTRLAGSYNEQFF